Below are 30 T cell receptor beta chains sequenced from a single sample in a study of blood T cell repertoires in COVID-19. Clones were read by immunoSEQ multiplex PCR, and TCRdb kept only the in-frame ones, dropping some. The table records about 120,000 clones, around 81% of them present only once. Sequences were obtained from peripheral blood. These receptors were obtained from a man aged 60-69 years with acute or convalescent COVID-19.

This rearrangement joins TRBV28 to TRBJ1-1; D remains unclear. Per germline, CDR1 MDHEN and CDR2 SYDVKM. CDR3 length: 14 residues. Trimming removed 8 bases at V and 3 bases at J, with 16 bases between. In nucleotides, the CDR3 is TGTGCCAGCGGAACGAGGGAGCCGTACACTGAAGCTTTCTTT. Protein: CASGTREPYTEAFF.

On this clone: At one of its ends the junction is not consistent with the germline gene, which may arise from a read error. This chain connects TRBV12-3 or TRBV12-4 to TRBJ2-1, with no clear D. The CDR3 length is 11 residues. CDR3 sequence: CASSEVNEQLF. Here the CDR3 DNA reads TGTGCCAGCAGCGAGGTCAATGAGCAGCTCTTC.

This chain connects TRBV24-1 to TRBJ2-1, with D possibly being TRBD2 (6 bases). This CDR3 has 13 amino acids. Germline V gene lookup returns CDR1 KGHDR and CDR2 SFDVKD. The V end was cut by 2 bases, the J end by 9 bases, with 10 bases between. The CDR3: CATSDWTMSEQFF. For the CDR3, the DNA is TGTGCCACCAGTGATTGGACTATGAGTGAGCAGTTCTTC.

The chain has TRBV28 and TRBJ1-2; D ambiguous. The CDR3 is made up of 12 amino acids. V shed 4 bases and J shed 2 bases, with 5 bases lying between them. CDR1 is MDHEN, CDR2 SYDVKM, per germline. CDR3 nucleotide sequence: TGTGCCAGCAGTTCGTTAAACTATGGCTACACCTTC. Its protein is CASSSLNYGYTF.

The gene calls are TRBV5-1 and TRBJ1-2, with 9 bases fitting TRBD1. V lost 2 bases to trimming and J lost 6 bases; unmatched junction nucleotides: 5. The CDR3 runs to 14 residues. Looked up from germline, CDR1 is SGHRS and CDR2 is YFSETQ. The CDR3 region is CASSLQGAEDGYTF. The CDR3 DNA reads as TGCGCCAGCAGCTTACAGGGGGCGGAGGATGGCTACACCTTC.

The chain couples TRBV5-1 to TRBJ2-7, with a weak D call TRBD2 (5 bases). The CDR3 totals 13 residues. The V gene's germline CDR1 is SGHRS and CDR2 YFSETQ. V was pared by 7 bases and J by 1 base, with 12 bases between. Here the CDR3 reads CASSSQRSYEQYF. The CDR3 DNA reads as TGCGCCAGCTCTTCCCAGCGGTCCTACGAGCAGTACTTC.

This rearrangement joins TRBV4-1 to TRBJ2-3; 13 bases map to TRBD2. V was clipped by 4 bases and J by 5 bases; unmatched bases: 9. CDR3 length: 17 amino acids. CDR1 and CDR2 (germline): MGHRA, YSYEKL. DNA for the CDR3: TGCGCCAGCAGCCCTCGGGAACTAGCGGGAGGGGGAGATACGCAGTATTTT. This codes for CASSPRELAGGGDTQYF.

This chain uses TRBV7-8 with TRBJ1-1, with 7 nucleotides matching TRBD1. CDR1 is SGHVS, CDR2 FQNEAQ, per germline. Trimming took 4 bases from V and 5 from J; bases not matched to a gene: 7. The CDR3 covers 14 residues. CDR3 in amino acids: CASSSRTGSTEAFF. The CDR3 DNA reads as TGTGCCAGCAGCTCCCGGACAGGTTCTACTGAAGCTTTCTTT.

This chain uses TRBV29-1 with TRBJ1-2, with 8 bases lining up with TRBD1. CDR3 length: 15 amino acids. Germline V gene lookup returns CDR1 SQVTM and CDR2 ANQGSEA. The trim removed 4 bases at V and 13 bases at J, leaving 20 bases unmatched. The CDR3 reads CSVVGGRQGLYGSTF. DNA of the CDR3: TGCAGCGTTGTTGGGGGCCGACAGGGGCTTTATGGGTCCACCTTC.

The V gene is TRBV12-3 or TRBV12-4, the J gene TRBJ2-5; D possibly corresponds to TRBD2 (6 bases). The V end was cut by 3 bases, the J end by 4 bases, with 9 bases between. The CDR3 length is 13 residues. The DNA for the CDR3 is TGTGCCAGCAGTTTGGTGGGGGGAGAGACCCAGTACTTC. It is translated as CASSLVGGETQYF.

This clone showed up just a few times. This sequence joins TRBV6-5 and TRBJ2-6; D not certain. CDR1 is MNHEY and CDR2 is SVGAGI in the germline V gene. V lost 2 bases, J lost 0 bases, and 5 bases lay in between. This CDR3 has 15 residues. CDR3 DNA: TGTGCCAGCAGTTACGCAGTCTCTGGGGCCAACGTCCTGACTTTC. Its translation: CASSYAVSGANVLTF.

The V gene is TRBV2, the J gene TRBJ1-4; 11 bases line up with TRBD1. CDR3 length: 16 amino acids. J lost 0 bases, V lost 5 bases, and 2 bases had no gene match. Germline CDR1 reads SNHLY; CDR2 reads FYNNEI. CDR3 residues: CASSRDRGTTNEKLFF. CDR3 in DNA: TGTGCCAGCAGTCGGGACAGGGGGACAACTAATGAAAAACTGTTTTTT. Together with reference TRBV2 and TRBJ1-4, the CDR3 gives the full variable domain: EPEVTQTPSHQVTQMGQEVILRCVPISNHLYFYWYRQILGQKVEFLVSFYNNEISEKSEIFDDQFSVERPDGSNFTLKIRSTKLEDSAMYFCASSRDRGTTNEKLFFGSGTQLSVL.

This chain connects TRBV5-8 to TRBJ1-2, with 8 bases that match TRBD1. The CDR3 covers 14 residues. V trimming: 6 bases; J trimming: 4 bases; junction bases outside the gene matches: 8. From germline, CDR1 is SGHTS and CDR2 YDEGEE. CDR3 nucleotide sequence: TGTGCCAGCACCCCCCGGACAGGGCCCTATGGCTACACCTTC. It is translated as CASTPRTGPYGYTF.

The chain carries TRBV6-5 and TRBJ1-5; D possibly corresponds to TRBD1 (6 bases). The V end was cut by 0 bases, the J end by 5 bases, with 11 bases between. Germline CDR1 MNHEY, CDR2 SVGAGI. The CDR3 totals 15 residues. CDR3 in amino acids: CASSYSQGSDQPQHF. CDR3 nucleotides: TGTGCCAGCAGTTACTCGCAGGGGAGTGATCAGCCCCAGCATTTT.

The rearrangement joins TRBV29-1 to TRBJ1-2, with TRBD1 as a possible D gene (6 bases). The CDR3 totals 14 residues. Between the trimmed V and J ends, which lost 4 bases and 4 bases, there was a span of 16 bases. CDR1 is SQVTM and CDR2 is ANQGSEA in the germline V gene. The CDR3 DNA sequence: TGCAGCGTTGGTACGTCCGGACAGACCTATGGCTACACCTTC. As protein: CSVGTSGQTYGYTF. Combining the CDR3 with reference TRBV29-1 and TRBJ1-2 gives the whole variable domain SAVISQKPSRDICQRGTSLTIQCQVDSQVTMMFWYRQQPGQSLTLIATANQGSEATYESGFVIDKFPISRPNLTFSTLTVSNMSPEDSSIYLCSVGTSGQTYGYTFGSGTRLTVV.

This clone appeared a few times. The chain recombines TRBV7-3 with TRBJ2-1, with D unresolved. Per the germline V gene, CDR1 is SGHTA and CDR2 is FQGTGA. The ends were cut back, 4 bases at V and 6 bases at J, with 16 bases in the middle. CDR3 length equals 15 residues. The CDR3 protein is CASSSQGGQANEQFF. The DNA of the CDR3 is TGTGCCAGCAGCTCCCAAGGTGGGCAAGCCAATGAGCAGTTCTTC.

This clone has a handful of counts. The J gene is TRBJ1-2, the V gene TRBV20-1; no clear D. With 3 bases removed from V and 5 bases from J, the gap between germline ends came to 10 bases. CDR3 length: 12 amino acids. Looked up from germline, CDR1 is DFQATT and CDR2 is SNEGSKA (reference sequence). The CDR3 here is CSASGSRYGYTF. The CDR3 bases are TGCAGTGCTAGTGGGTCCCGGTATGGCTACACCTTC.

This clone was observed many times. The rearrangement joins TRBV2 to TRBJ1-1; 8 bases align to TRBD1. The CDR3 runs to 14 residues. The germline CDR1 and CDR2 sequences are SNHLY and FYNNEI. V shed 5 bases, J shed 0 bases, and the junction held 2 bases outside the gene matches. CDR3 nucleotides: TGTGCCAGCAGTCGACAGGGGATGAACACTGAAGCTTTCTTT. Protein: CASSRQGMNTEAFF.

The V gene is TRBV7-7, the J gene TRBJ2-3; D perhaps matches TRBD2 (5 bases). The CDR3 loop spans 17 amino acids. In germline, CDR1 is SSHAT, CDR2 FNYEAQ (reference sequence). V was trimmed by 4 bases and J by 5 bases, leaving 22 bases between them. CDR3 amino acids: CASSSGVYSGGEDTQYF. The CDR3 bases are TGTGCCAGCAGCTCCGGAGTTTACAGCGGTGGCGAAGATACGCAGTATTTT.

The chain joins TRBV6-5 to TRBJ1-1; 9 bases are shared with TRBD1. Germline CDR1 is MNHEY and CDR2 is SVGAGI. V shed 6 bases and J 8 bases; nucleotides not matched to a gene: 7. This CDR3 region has 13 residues. CDR3 sequence (DNA): TGTGCCAGCAGACGTCCCGGGACAGGGGAAGCTTTCTTT. As protein: CASRRPGTGEAFF.

The chain carries TRBV11-2 and TRBJ2-7; TRBD2 matches at 8 bases. This CDR3 region has 15 residues. CDR1 is SGHAT and CDR2 is FQNNGV in the germline V gene. The trim removed 1 base at V and 0 bases at J, leaving 2 bases unmatched. The CDR3 DNA reads TGTGCCAGCAGCTTAGGAAGCGGGAGCTCCTACGAGCAGTACTTC. Residues: CASSLGSGSSYEQYF.

The chain is built from TRBV6-5 and TRBJ2-1; 9 positions match TRBD2. Germline CDR1 and CDR2: MNHEY and SVGAGI. CDR3 size: 15 residues. The trim removed 4 bases at V and 7 bases at J, leaving 8 bases unmatched. This CDR3 reads CASSSPTSGRNEQFF. DNA for the CDR3: TGTGCCAGCAGTTCCCCGACTAGCGGTAGGAATGAGCAGTTCTTC.

This chain links TRBV2 with TRBJ2-7; D unclear. Per germline, CDR1 SNHLY and CDR2 FYNNEI. The CDR3 has 12 residues. Trimming left V 8 bases short and J 9 bases short, with 17 bases between. The CDR3 protein is CASADTRGGQYF. The CDR3 region has the DNA TGTGCCAGCGCTGATACGCGAGGTGGGCAGTACTTC.

V gene TRBV3-1 (or the pseudogene TRBV3-2) combines with J gene TRBJ2-3; 8 nucleotides line up with TRBD1. The V gene's germline CDR1 is LGHDT and CDR2 YNNKEL (reference sequence). V gave up 1 base and J gave up 2 bases; unmatched junction bases: 5. The CDR3 consists of 16 residues. CDR3 nucleotides: TGTGCCAGCAGCCAAGGTTGGGGACAGGACACAGATACGCAGTATTTT. It specifies CASSQGWGQDTDTQYF.

This CDR3 reads CASRRSRDFSYNEQFF. CDR3 sequence (DNA): TGTGCCAGCAGACGATCCCGGGACTTCTCCTACAATGAGCAGTTCTTC. V is TRBV6-6 and J is TRBJ2-1; the D gene is possibly TRBD2 (6 bases). CDR1 and CDR2 from the germline V gene are MNHNY and SVGAGI (reference sequence). Trimming removed 6 bases at V and 0 bases at J, with 15 bases between. The CDR3 extends over 16 amino acids.

The chain has TRBV7-3 and TRBJ2-2, with TRBD1 matching over 9 bases. The CDR3 is made up of 17 amino acids. Germline CDR1 reads SGHTA; CDR2 reads FQGTGA. Trimming took 8 bases from V and 5 from J; bases not matched to a gene: 15. CDR3 protein: CASSLRRGQGGTGELFF. The CDR3 region has the DNA TGTGCCAGCTCCCTCCGACGGGGACAGGGCGGGACCGGGGAGCTGTTTTTT.

This chain links TRBV19 with TRBJ2-4; a weak D match, TRBD2 (5 bases). Between the trimmed V and J ends, which lost 6 bases and 1 base, there was a span of 13 bases. CDR3 size: 15 residues. Germline V gene data show CDR1 as LNHDA and CDR2 as SQIVND (reference sequence). DNA for the CDR3: TGTGCCAGTAGCCCGGCGGGCGGGGCCAAAAACATTCAGTACTTC. It translates to CASSPAGGAKNIQYF.

This chain connects TRBV5-1 to TRBJ2-5; 11 nucleotides agree with TRBD2. The CDR3 sequence is 15 residues long. Per the germline V gene, CDR1 is SGHRS and CDR2 is YFSETQ. Losses at the gene ends were 0 bases for V and 5 bases for J; bases not matched to a gene: 3. CDR3 DNA sequence: TGCGCCAGCAGCTTGGGACTAGCGGGATTGGAGACCCAGTACTTC. Translating gives CASSLGLAGLETQYF.

The chain uses TRBV28 and TRBJ1-2; D is ambiguous. The CDR3 is 12 amino acids. Trimming removed 6 bases from V and 4 bases from J, with 9 bases in between. In germline, CDR1 is MDHEN, CDR2 SYDVKM. The chain's CDR3 is CASRSRIYGYTF. CDR3 bases: TGTGCCAGCAGAAGCAGGATCTATGGCTACACCTTC.

This clone was seen a handful of times. V gene TRBV3-1 (or the pseudogene TRBV3-2) combines with J gene TRBJ2-2, with 8 bases identical to TRBD2. In germline, CDR1 is LGHDT, CDR2 YNNKEL (reference sequence). V lost 6 bases to trimming and J lost 4 bases; unmatched junction nucleotides: 10. The CDR3 runs 16 residues. In DNA, the CDR3 is TGTGCCAGCAGAGAAAGCCCTAGCGGGCGCACCGGGGAGCTGTTTTTT. It encodes CASRESPSGRTGELFF.